The source of this T cell receptor beta chain is a study of CDR3 diversity in severe acne. A note on this clonotype: A much larger clone is a single base away; this may be a read error. No conserved phenylalanine or tryptophan is present at the end of the CDR3, so a read error is the likely explanation.

TCRdb itself ran the PCR reads through MiXCR, one entry per CDR3 protein. The data contain 79,000 or so distinct CDR3 sequences, about 53% of them singletons. V was cut by 5 bases and J by 10 bases, with 9 bases left in between. Germline CDR1 is SEHNR and CDR2 is FQNEAQ (reference sequence). The CDR3 consists of 11 residues. The TCR comes from a male donor with severe acne vulgaris. The chain carries TRBV7-9 and TRBJ2-1, with a tentative D call TRBD1 (5 bases). The sequenced material came from blood. The chain's CDR3 is CASSRQNEQFS. The CDR3 region has the DNA TGTGCCAGCAGCCGACAGAACGAGCAGTTCTCC.